One and the same sample provided the 9 T cell receptor beta chains below, sequenced in a study of blood T cell repertoires in COVID-19. Libraries were prepared by immunoSEQ multiplex PCR; TCRdb keeps only in-frame clonotypes and omits some of them. This table has some 70,000 clones, 91% appearing once. Sequencing used peripheral blood. These receptors all come from a human donor in a cohort sampled during active COVID-19.

The chain uses TRBV7-8 and TRBJ1-1; D remains unclear. This CDR3 is built from 10 residues. The germline V gene has CDR1 SGHVS and CDR2 FQNEAQ. The V gene lost 10 bases and the J gene lost 8 bases, with 11 bases spanning the gap. The CDR3 spells CATNTGEAFF. CDR3 in DNA: TGTGCCACCAATACGGGGGAAGCTTTCTTT.

The chain uses TRBV20-1 and TRBJ2-7, with 7 bases matching TRBD2. The CDR3 covers 16 residues. CDR1 DFQATT and CDR2 SNEGSKA come from the germline V gene (reference sequence). The junction had 21 bases not matched to a gene; V was cut back by 3 bases and J by 10 bases. The CDR3 loop is CSASPLTSASDPGQYF. Here the CDR3 DNA reads TGCAGTGCTAGTCCCCTCACTAGCGCAAGTGACCCCGGTCAGTACTTC.

The chain recombines TRBV29-1 with TRBJ2-1, with 10 positions matching TRBD2. Losses at the gene ends were 7 bases for V and 3 bases for J; bases not matched to a gene: 15. The CDR3 totals 17 residues. CDR1 and CDR2 from the germline V gene are SQVTM and ANQGSEA. CDR3 in DNA: TGCAGCGCCGAAAGCGGGGGGGGTCAATTGTTCTACAATGAGCAGTTCTTC. It codes for CSAESGGGQLFYNEQFF.

The V and J genes are TRBV2 and TRBJ2-3, with TRBD2 as a possible D gene (7 bases). Trimming removed 5 bases from V and 4 bases from J, with 16 bases in between. Germline assignment: CDR1 SNHLY and CDR2 FYNNEI. The CDR3 consists of 15 residues. CDR3 region: CASSHRVGGADTQYF. DNA of the CDR3: TGTGCCAGCAGTCACAGGGTGGGGGGGGCAGATACGCAGTATTTT.

DNA of the CDR3: TGTGCCAGCAGTTATCCGGGCTACAATGAGCAGTTCTTC. It is translated as CASSYPGYNEQFF. The J gene is TRBJ2-1, the V gene TRBV6-6; the D is unclear. V lost 3 bases to trimming and J lost 3 bases, with 6 bases between them. The germline V gene has CDR1 MNHNY and CDR2 SVGAGI (reference sequence). This CDR3 is 13 amino acids long.

V usage is TRBV19 and J usage is TRBJ2-7, with D perhaps TRBD2 (5 bases). Germline V gene lookup returns CDR1 LNHDA and CDR2 SQIVND (reference sequence). The CDR3 totals 15 residues. Trimming shortened V by 4 bases and J by 0 bases, and 13 bases separated the two germline ends. Here the CDR3 reads CASSTLGEGSYEQYF. The CDR3 region has the DNA TGTGCCAGTAGTACCCTCGGGGAAGGCTCCTACGAGCAGTACTTC.

V and J are TRBV5-1 and TRBJ2-1; 11 bases line up with TRBD2. V was clipped by 3 bases and J by 8 bases; unmatched bases: 10. The CDR3 is 16 amino acids. From germline, CDR1 is SGHRS and CDR2 YFSETQ. CDR3 sequence (DNA): TGCGCCAGCAGCTCCCTACTAGCGGGAGTGATGGATGAGCAGTTCTTC. The encoded protein is CASSSLLAGVMDEQFF.

This rearrangement joins TRBV7-9 to TRBJ1-1, with no clear D. The CDR3 has 14 residues. Germline values: CDR1 SEHNR, CDR2 FQNEAQ (reference sequence). V was clipped by 5 bases and J by 4 bases, with 14 bases between them. CDR3 DNA: TGTGCCAGCAGCGCCGACGCGGGGTTCACTGAAGCTTTCTTT. Protein sequence: CASSADAGFTEAFF.

The V gene is TRBV5-1, the J gene TRBJ2-1, with TRBD1 identical over 9 bases. CDR3 length: 16 residues. Germline assignment: CDR1 SGHRS and CDR2 YFSETQ. V was pared by 2 bases and J by 0 bases, with 3 bases of the junction left unmatched. The CDR3 DNA is TGCGCCAGCAGCTTACAGGGGGCATCCTCCTACAATGAGCAGTTCTTC. Protein: CASSLQGASSYNEQFF.